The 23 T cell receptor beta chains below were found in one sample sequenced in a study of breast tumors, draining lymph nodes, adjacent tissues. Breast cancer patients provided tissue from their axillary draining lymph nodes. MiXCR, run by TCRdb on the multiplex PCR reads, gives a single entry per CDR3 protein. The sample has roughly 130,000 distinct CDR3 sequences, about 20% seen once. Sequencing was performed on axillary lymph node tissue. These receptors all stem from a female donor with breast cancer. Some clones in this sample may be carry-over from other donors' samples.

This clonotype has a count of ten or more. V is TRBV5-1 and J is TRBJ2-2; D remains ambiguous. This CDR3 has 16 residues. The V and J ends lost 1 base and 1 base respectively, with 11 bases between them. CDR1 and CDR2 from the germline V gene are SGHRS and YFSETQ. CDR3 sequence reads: CASSLYSGENTGELFF. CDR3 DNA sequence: TGCGCCAGCAGCTTGTATTCAGGAGAGAACACCGGGGAGCTGTTTTTT.

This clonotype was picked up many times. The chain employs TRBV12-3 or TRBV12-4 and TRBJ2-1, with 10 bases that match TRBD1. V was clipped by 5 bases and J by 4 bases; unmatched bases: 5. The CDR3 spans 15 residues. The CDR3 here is CASSGQGGRYNEQFF. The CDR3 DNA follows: TGTGCCAGCAGTGGACAGGGGGGAAGATACAATGAGCAGTTCTTC.

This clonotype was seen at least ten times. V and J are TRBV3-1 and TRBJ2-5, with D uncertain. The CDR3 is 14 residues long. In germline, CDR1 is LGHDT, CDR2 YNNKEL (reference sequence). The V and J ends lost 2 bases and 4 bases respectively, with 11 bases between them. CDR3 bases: TGTGCCAGCAGCCAAACTCAGAGGAGAGAGACCCAGTACTTC. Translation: CASSQTQRRETQYF.

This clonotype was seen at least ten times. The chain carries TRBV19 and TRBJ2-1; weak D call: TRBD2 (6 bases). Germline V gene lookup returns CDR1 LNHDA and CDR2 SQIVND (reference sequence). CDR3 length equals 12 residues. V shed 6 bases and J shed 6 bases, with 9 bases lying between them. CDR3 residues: CASSTSINEQFF. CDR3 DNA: TGTGCCAGTAGCACTAGCATCAATGAGCAGTTCTTC.

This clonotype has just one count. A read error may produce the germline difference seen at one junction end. The CDR3 is CASNLKASGNTGELFF. CDR3 in DNA: TGCGCCAGCAACTTGAAGGCTAGCGGAAACACCGGGGAGCTGTTTTTT. The genes are TRBV5-1 and TRBJ2-2; 7 bases match TRBD2. The CDR3 loop spans 16 amino acids. The germline gives CDR1 SGHRS, CDR2 YFSETQ.

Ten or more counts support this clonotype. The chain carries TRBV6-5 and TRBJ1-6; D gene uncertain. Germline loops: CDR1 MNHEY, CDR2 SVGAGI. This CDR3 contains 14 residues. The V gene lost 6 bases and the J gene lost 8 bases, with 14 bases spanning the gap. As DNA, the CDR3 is TGTGCCAGCAGGGCCTCGGGAGATTATTCACCCCTCCACTTT. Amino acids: CASRASGDYSPLHF.

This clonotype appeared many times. Here the CDR3 DNA reads TGCAGCGTTGAATTTCCCCGGGATCCCCAAGAGACCCAGTACTTC. The encoded protein is CSVEFPRDPQETQYF. This sequence joins TRBV29-1 and TRBJ2-5, with a weak D call TRBD2 (5 bases). The germline V gene encodes CDR1 SQVTM and CDR2 ANQGSEA. This CDR3 has 15 residues. Trimming took 2 bases from V and 1 from J, leaving 14 bases between them.

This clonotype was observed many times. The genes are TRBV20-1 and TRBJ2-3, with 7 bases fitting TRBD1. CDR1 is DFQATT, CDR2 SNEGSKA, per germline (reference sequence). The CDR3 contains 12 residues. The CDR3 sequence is CIPGQSTDTQYF. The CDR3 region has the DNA TGCATTCCGGGACAGAGCACAGATACGCAGTATTTT.

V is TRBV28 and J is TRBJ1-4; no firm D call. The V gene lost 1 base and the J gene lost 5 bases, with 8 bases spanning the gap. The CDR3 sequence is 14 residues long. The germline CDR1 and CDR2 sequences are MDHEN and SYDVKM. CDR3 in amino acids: CASSLSSGNEKLFF. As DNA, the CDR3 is TGTGCCAGCAGTTTATCTTCTGGGAATGAAAAACTGTTTTTT.

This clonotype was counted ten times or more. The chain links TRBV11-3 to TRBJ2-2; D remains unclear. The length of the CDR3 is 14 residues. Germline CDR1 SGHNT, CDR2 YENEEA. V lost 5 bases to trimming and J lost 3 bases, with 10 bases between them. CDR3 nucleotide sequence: TGTGCCAGCAGCGAAGAGTGGGACACCGGGGAGCTGTTTTTT. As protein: CASSEEWDTGELFF.

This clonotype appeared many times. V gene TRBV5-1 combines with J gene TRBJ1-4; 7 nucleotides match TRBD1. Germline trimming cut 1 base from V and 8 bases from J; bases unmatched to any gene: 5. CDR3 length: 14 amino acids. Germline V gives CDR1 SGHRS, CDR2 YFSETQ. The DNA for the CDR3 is TGCGCCAGCAGCTTGCGAGGGGGCGAGGAAAAACTGTTTTTT. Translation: CASSLRGGEEKLFF.

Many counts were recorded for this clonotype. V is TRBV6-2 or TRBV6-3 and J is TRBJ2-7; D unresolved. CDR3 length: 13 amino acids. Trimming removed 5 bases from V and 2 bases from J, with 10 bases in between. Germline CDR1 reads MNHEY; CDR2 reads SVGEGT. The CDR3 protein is CASSDRRAYEQYF. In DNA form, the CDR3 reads TGTGCCAGCAGTGACCGACGGGCCTACGAGCAGTACTTC.

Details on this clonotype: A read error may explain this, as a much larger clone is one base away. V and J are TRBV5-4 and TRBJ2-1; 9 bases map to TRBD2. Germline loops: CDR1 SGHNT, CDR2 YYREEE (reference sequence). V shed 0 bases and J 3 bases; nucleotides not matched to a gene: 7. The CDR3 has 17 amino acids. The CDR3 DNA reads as TGTGCCAGCAGCTTGGCATCAGCTAGCGGGAACTACAATGAGCAGTTCTTC. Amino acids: CASSLASASGNYNEQFF.

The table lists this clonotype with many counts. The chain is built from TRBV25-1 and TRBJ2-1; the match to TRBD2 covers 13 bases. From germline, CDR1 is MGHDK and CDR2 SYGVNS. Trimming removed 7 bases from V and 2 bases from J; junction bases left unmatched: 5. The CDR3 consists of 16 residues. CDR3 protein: CASTTGTSGTYNEQFF. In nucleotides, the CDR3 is TGTGCCAGCACCACAGGGACTAGCGGGACCTACAATGAGCAGTTCTTC.

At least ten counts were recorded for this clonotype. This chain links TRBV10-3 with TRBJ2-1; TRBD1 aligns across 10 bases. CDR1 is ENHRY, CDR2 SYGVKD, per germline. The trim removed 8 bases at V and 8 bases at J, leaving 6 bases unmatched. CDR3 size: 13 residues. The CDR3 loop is CAIRQGAVDEQFF. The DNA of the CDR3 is TGTGCCATCCGACAGGGGGCGGTCGATGAGCAGTTCTTC.

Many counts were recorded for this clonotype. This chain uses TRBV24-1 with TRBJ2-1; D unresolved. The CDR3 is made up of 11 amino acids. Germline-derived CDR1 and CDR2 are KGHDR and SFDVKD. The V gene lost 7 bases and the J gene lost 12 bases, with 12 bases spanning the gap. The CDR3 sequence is CATSNPVGQFF. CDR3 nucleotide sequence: TGTGCCACCAGCAACCCGGTGGGGCAGTTCTTC.

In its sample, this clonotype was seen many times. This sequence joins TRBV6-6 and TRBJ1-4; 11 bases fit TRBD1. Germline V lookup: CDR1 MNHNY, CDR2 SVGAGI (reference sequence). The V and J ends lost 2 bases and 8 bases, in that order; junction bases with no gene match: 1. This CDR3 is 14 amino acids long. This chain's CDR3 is CASSYRDRGEKLFF. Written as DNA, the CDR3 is TGTGCCAGCAGTTACCGGGACAGGGGGGAAAAACTGTTTTTT.

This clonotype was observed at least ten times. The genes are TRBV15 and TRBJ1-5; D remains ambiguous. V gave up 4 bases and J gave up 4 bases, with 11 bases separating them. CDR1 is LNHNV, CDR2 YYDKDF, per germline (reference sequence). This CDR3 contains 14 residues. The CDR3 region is CATSMNGRNQPQHF. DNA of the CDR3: TGTGCCACCAGCATGAACGGGCGGAATCAGCCCCAGCATTTT.

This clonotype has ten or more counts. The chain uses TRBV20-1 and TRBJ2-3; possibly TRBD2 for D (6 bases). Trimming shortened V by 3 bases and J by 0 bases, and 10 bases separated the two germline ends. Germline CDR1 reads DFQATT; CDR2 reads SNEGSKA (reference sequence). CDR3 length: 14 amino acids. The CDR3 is CSARRGFSTDTQYF. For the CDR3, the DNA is TGCAGTGCTAGGCGGGGATTTAGCACAGATACGCAGTATTTT.

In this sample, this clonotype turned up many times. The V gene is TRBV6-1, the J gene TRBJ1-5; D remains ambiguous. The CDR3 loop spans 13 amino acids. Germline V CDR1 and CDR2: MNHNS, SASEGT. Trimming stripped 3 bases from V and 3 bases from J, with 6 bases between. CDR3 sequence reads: CASSEGINQPQHF. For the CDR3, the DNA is TGTGCCAGCAGTGAGGGCATCAATCAGCCCCAGCATTTT.

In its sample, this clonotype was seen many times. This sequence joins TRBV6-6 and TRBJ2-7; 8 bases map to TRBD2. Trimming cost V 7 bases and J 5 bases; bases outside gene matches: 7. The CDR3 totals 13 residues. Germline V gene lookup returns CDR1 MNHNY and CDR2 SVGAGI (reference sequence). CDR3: CASNREGPDEQYF. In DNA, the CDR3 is TGTGCCAGCAATCGGGAGGGTCCCGACGAGCAGTACTTC.

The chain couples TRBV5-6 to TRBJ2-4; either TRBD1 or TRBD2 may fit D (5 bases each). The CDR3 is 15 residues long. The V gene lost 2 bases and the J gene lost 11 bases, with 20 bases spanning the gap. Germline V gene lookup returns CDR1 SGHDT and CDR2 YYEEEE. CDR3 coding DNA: TGTGCCAGCAGCTTAGTCGAGGCAGGGAGCCCTGTTCAGTACTTC. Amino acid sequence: CASSLVEAGSPVQYF.

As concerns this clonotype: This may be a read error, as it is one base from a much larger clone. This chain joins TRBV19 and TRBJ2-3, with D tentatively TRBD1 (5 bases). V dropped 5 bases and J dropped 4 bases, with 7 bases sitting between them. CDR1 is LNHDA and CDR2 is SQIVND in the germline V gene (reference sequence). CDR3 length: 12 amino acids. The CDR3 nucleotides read TGTGCCAGTAGTTGGGGCGCAGATACGCAGTATTTT. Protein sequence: CASSWGADTQYF.